A single sample is the source of the 2 T cell receptor beta chains below, sequenced in a study of blood T cell repertoires in COVID-19. Sequencing used immunoSEQ multiplex PCR; TCRdb keeps in-frame clones, though not all of them. The sample contains roughly 190,000 clones, 87% of which appear only once. Input material: PBMCs or T cells enriched from blood (not recorded which). All receptors derive from a woman aged 25 to 39 who had recovered from COVID-19.

The chain combines TRBV29-1 with TRBJ2-1, with D possibly being TRBD1 (5 bases). Trimming removed 4 bases at V and 7 bases at J, with 17 bases between. The germline V gene encodes CDR1 SQVTM and CDR2 ANQGSEA. The CDR3 covers 14 residues. CDR3 sequence reads: CSVVGPGSGNEQFF. The CDR3 DNA sequence: TGCAGCGTTGTGGGTCCAGGGTCAGGAAATGAGCAGTTCTTC.

This chain joins TRBV7-9 and TRBJ1-4; D possibly corresponds to TRBD1 (6 bases). Germline V gene data show CDR1 as SEHNR and CDR2 as FQNEAQ (reference sequence). Trimming shortened V by 0 bases and J by 3 bases, and 14 bases separated the two germline ends. The CDR3 is 17 residues long. Written as DNA, the CDR3 is TGTGCCAGCAGCTTAGCTCCCACAGGGCGGGCTAATGAAAAACTGTTTTTT. Residues: CASSLAPTGRANEKLFF.